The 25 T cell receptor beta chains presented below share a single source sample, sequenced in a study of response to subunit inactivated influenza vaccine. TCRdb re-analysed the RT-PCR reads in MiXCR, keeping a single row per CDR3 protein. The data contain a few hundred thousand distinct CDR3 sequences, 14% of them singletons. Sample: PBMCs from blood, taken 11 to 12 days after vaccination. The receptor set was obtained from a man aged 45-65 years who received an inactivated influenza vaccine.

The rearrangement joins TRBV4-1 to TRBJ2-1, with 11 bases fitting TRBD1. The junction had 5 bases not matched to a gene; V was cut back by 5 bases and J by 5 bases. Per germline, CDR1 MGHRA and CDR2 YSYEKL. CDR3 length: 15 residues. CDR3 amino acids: CASSFRDRGNNEQFF. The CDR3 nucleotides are TGCGCCAGCAGCTTCCGGGACAGGGGGAACAATGAGCAGTTCTTC.

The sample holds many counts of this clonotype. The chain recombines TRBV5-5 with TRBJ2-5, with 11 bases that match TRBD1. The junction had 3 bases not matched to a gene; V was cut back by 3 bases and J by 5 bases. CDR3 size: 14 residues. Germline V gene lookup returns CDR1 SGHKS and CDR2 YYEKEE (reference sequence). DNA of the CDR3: TGTGCCAGCAGCTGGACAGGGGGCGGGGAGACCCAGTACTTC. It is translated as CASSWTGGGETQYF. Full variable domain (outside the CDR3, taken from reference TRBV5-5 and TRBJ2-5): DAGVTQSPTHLIKTRGQQVTLRCSPISGHKSVSWYQQVLGQGPQFIFQYYEKEERGRGNFPDRFSARQFPNYSSELNVNALLLGDSALYLCASSWTGGGETQYFGPGTRLLVL.

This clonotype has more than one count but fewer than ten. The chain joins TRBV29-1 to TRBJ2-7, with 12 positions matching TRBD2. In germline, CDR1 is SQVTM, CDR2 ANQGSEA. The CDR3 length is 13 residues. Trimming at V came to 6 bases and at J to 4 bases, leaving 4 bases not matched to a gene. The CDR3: CSVRTSGTYEQYF. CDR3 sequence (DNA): TGCAGCGTCCGGACTAGCGGGACATACGAGCAGTACTTC.

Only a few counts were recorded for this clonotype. DNA for the CDR3: TGCGCCAGCAGCTTGGCCCATGGGACTAGCGGTTCTAATGAGCAGTTCTTC. Protein sequence: CASSLAHGTSGSNEQFF. This chain connects TRBV5-1 to TRBJ2-1; 11 bases map to TRBD2. Per germline, CDR1 SGHRS and CDR2 YFSETQ. The CDR3 extends over 17 amino acids. Trimming took 0 bases from V and 7 from J; bases not matched to a gene: 9.

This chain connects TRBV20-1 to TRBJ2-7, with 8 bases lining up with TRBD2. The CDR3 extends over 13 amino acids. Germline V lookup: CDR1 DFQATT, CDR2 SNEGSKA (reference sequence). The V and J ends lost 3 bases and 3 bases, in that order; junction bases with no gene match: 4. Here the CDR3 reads CSARMTSDYEQYF. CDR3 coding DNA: TGCAGTGCTAGGATGACTAGCGACTACGAGCAGTACTTC.

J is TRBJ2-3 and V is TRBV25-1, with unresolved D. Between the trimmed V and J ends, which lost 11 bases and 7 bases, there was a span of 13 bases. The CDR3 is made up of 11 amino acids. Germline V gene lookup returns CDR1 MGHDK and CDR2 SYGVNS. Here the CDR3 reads CAARTRHTQYF. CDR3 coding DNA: TGTGCCGCGAGAACCCGCCATACGCAGTATTTT.

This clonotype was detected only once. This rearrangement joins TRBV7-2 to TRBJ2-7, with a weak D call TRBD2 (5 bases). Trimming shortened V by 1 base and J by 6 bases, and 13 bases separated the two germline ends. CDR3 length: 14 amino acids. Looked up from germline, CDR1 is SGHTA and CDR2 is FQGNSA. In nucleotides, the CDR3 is TGTGCCAGCAGCTTAGTAATTGGGAGTGGCGAGCAGTACTTC. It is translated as CASSLVIGSGEQYF.

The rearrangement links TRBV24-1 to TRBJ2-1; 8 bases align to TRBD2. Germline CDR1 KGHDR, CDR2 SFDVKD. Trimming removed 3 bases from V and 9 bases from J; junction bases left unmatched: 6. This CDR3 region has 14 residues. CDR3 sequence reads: CATSDLQRESEQFF. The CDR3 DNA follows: TGTGCCACCAGTGATCTCCAGCGGGAGAGTGAGCAGTTCTTC.

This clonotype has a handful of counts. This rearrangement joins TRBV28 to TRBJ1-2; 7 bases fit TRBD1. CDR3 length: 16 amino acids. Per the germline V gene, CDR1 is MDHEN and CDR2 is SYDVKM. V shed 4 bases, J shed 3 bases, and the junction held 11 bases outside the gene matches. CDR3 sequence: CASSSYRGGVDYGYTF. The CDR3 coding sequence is TGTGCCAGCAGTTCATACAGGGGAGGTGTTGACTATGGCTACACCTTC.

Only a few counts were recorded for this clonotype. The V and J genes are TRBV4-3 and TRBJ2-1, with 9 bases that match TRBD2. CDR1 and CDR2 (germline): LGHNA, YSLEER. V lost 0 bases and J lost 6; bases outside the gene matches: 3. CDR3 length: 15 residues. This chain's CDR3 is CASSQDSGSGNEQFF. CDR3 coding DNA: TGCGCCAGCAGCCAAGATAGCGGGAGTGGCAATGAGCAGTTCTTC.

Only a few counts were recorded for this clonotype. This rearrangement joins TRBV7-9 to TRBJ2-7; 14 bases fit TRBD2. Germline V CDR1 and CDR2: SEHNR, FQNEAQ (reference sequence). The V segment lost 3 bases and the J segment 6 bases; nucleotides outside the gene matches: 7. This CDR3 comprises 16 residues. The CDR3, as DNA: TGTGCCAGCAGCTTTCTGGGACTAGCGGGAGAAGGCGAGCAGTACTTC. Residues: CASSFLGLAGEGEQYF.

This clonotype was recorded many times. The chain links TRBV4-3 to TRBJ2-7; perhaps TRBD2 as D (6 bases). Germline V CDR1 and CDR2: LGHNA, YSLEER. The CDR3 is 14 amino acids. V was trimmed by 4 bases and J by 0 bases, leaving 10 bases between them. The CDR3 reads CASSRVADSYEQYF. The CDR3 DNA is TGCGCCAGCAGCCGAGTAGCGGACTCCTACGAGCAGTACTTC.

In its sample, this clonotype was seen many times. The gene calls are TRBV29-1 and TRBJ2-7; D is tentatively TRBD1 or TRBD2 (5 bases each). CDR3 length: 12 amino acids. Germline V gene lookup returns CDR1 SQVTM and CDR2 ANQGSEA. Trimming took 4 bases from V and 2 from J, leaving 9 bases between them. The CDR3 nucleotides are TGCAGCGTTGTTAGGGGACCCTACGAGCAGTACTTC. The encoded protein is CSVVRGPYEQYF.

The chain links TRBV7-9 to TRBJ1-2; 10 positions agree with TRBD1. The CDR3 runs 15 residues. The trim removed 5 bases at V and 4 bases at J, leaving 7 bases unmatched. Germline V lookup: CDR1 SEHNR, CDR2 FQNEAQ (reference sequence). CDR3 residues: CASSDGTGEGYGYTF. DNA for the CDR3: TGTGCCAGCAGCGATGGGACAGGGGAGGGCTATGGCTACACCTTC.

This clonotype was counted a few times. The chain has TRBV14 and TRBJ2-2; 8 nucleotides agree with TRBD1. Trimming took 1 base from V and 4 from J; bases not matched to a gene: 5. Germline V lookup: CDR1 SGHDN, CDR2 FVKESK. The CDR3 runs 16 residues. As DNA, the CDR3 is TGTGCCAGCAGCCAAGGACAGGGGAGCCCCACCGGGGAGCTGTTTTTT. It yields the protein CASSQGQGSPTGELFF.

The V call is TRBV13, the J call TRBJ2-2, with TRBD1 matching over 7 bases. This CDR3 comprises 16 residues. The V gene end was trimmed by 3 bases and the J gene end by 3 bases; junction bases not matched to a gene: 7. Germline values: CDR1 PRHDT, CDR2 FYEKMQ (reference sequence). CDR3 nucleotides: TGTGCCAGCAGCTTTCAAAAGGGGGCGTACACCGGGGAGCTGTTTTTT. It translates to CASSFQKGAYTGELFF.

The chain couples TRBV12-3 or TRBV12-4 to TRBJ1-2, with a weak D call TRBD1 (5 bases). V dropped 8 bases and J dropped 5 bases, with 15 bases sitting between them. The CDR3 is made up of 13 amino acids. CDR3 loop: CASGLGGRYGYTF. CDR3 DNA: TGTGCCAGCGGCCTCGGGGGGAGATATGGCTACACCTTC.

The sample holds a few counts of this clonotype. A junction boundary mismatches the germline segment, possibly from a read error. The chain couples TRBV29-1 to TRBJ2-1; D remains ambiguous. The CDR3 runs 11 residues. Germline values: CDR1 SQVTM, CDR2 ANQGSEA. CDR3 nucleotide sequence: TGCAGCGTTCAAGAATACAATGAGCAGTTCTTC. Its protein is CSVQEYNEQFF.

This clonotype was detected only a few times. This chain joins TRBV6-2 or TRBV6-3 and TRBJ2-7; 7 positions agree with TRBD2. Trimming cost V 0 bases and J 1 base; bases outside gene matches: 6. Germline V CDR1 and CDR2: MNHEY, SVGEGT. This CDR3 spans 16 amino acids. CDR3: CASSYSPGGPSYEQYF. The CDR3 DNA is TGTGCCAGCAGTTACTCGCCGGGAGGTCCATCCTACGAGCAGTACTTC.

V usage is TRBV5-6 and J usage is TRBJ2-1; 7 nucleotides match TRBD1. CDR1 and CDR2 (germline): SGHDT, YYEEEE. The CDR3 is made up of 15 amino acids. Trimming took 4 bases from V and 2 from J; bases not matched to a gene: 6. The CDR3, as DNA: TGTGCCAGCAGCCCTGGGACAGTCGCCTACAATGAGCAGTTCTTC. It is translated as CASSPGTVAYNEQFF.

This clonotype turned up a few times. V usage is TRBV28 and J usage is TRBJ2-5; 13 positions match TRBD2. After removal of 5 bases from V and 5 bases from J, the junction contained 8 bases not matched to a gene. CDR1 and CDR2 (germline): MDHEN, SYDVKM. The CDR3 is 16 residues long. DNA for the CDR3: TGTGCCAGCAGTACCCGGACTAGCGGGAGTGTGGAGACCCAGTACTTC. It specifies CASSTRTSGSVETQYF.

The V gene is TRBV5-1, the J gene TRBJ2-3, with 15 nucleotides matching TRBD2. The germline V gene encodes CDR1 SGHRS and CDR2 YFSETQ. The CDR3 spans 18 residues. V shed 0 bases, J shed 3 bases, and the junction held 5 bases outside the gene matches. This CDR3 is CASSLAGLAGGRTDTQYF. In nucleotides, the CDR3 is TGCGCCAGCAGCTTGGCTGGACTAGCGGGGGGGCGAACAGATACGCAGTATTTT.

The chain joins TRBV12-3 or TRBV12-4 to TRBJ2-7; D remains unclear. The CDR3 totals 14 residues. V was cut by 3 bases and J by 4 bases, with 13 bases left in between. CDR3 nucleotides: TGTGCCAGCAGTTTCTTAGGCAAGTCTTACGAGCAGTACTTC. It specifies CASSFLGKSYEQYF.

CDR3 coding DNA: TGCGCCAGCGGCCCTATAAGCTCCTACGAGCAGTACTTC. Protein: CASGPISSYEQYF. The V call is TRBV5-1, the J call TRBJ2-7, with D hard to call. The germline CDR1 and CDR2 sequences are SGHRS and YFSETQ. The CDR3 contains 13 residues. Trimming stripped 7 bases from V and 0 bases from J, with 11 bases between.

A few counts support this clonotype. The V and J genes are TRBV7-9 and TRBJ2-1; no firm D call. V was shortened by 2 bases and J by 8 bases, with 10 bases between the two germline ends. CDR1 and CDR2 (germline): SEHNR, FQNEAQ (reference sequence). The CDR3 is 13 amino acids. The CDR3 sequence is CASSLIAGHEQFF. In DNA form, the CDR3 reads TGTGCCAGCAGCTTAATTGCCGGTCATGAGCAGTTCTTC.